This record concerns one T cell receptor beta chain sequence. Germline V gene sequence: CDR1 LGHNT, CDR2 FRNRAP. V lost 0 bases and J lost 2, with 11 bases in between. The CDR3 totals 15 residues. The source of the sample is a study of follicular helper T cells after annual influenza vaccination. Measured with immunoSEQ multiplex PCR; TCRdb has only the in-frame clones, and not every one. The profile shows about 14,000 clones, 75% to 80% of them singletons. The time point is: 2015-2016 season, pre-vaccination. The sequence came from an adult who received the influenza vaccine. The rearrangement uses TRBV12-5 and TRBJ2-7; D is unclear. Here the sequenced sample was CXCR5- memory CD4+ T cells sorted from blood, taken on the day of influenza vaccination. The CDR3 DNA follows: TGTGCTAGTGGTTTGGTACATGACCCCCCCTACGAGCAGTACTTC. Translation: CASGLVHDPPYEQYF.